This record looks at one T cell receptor beta chain sequence and its context. This sample is drawn from a study of cytomegalovirus exposure and HLA in healthy donors. Clones were sequenced by immunoSEQ multiplex PCR, and TCRdb holds only the in-frame ones, with some missing. This table has about 56,000 clones, roughly 93% appearing once. The receptor's source is a woman younger than 30 in good health and CMV-seropositive. Material: PBMCs.

The CDR3 protein is CASSYSVTWPQHF. CDR3 DNA: TGTGCCAGCAGTTACTCCGTGACATGGCCCCAGCATTTT. V gene TRBV6-5 combines with J gene TRBJ1-5; D gene ambiguous. The CDR3 covers 13 residues. Per germline, CDR1 MNHEY and CDR2 SVGAGI. V shed 0 bases and J shed 9 bases, with 9 bases lying between them.